Here is one T cell receptor (beta chain) with its context. Its antigen is unidentified. Germline CDR1 and CDR2: SNHLY and FYNNEI. Trimming pared 5 bases from V and 4 bases from J, leaving 14 bases between. The CDR3 loop spans 14 amino acids. This sample is drawn from a study of human T cells and chemical hapten exposure. Study summary: Sensitizing treatment utilized 2% DPC over a 2 cm by 2 cm portion of upper inner arm skin. Variation in per-sample TCR yields came mainly from small pooled library volume differences.

The study, taken as a whole, reports: PT1 expanded TCR counts correlated positively with patch test score.

Time point reported: patch test 2, 6 weeks after DPC sensitization. Treatment defined: therapeutic diphenylcyclopropenone sensitization with weekly scalp DPC. The library attached unique molecular identifiers to individual cDNA molecules. TCRdb recomputed calls from the RACE reads with MiXCR, one row per CDR3 protein. The table records about 54,000 distinct CDR3 sequences, just under 10% of them present only once. The rearrangement joins TRBV2 to TRBJ1-2, with D tentatively TRBD1 (5 bases). The sequenced sample was whole blood, obtained in connection with sensitization to the hapten diphenylcyclopropenone (DPC). The TCR comes from a woman aged 45-65 years with alopecia areata. Some clones in this sample may be carry-over from other donors' samples. This CDR3 reads CASSTTENSYGYTF. Written as DNA, the CDR3 is TGTGCCAGCAGTACGACAGAAAACTCCTATGGCTACACCTTC.